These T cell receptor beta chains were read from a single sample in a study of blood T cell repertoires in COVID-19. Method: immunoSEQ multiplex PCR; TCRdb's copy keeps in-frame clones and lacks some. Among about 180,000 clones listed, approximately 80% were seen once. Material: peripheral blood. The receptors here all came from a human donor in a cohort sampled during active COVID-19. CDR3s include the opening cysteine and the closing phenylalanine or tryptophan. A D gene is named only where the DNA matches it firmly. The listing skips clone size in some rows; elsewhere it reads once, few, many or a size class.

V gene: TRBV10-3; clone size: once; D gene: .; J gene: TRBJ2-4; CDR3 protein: CAISESRSAMNIQYF; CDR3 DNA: TGTGCCATCAGTGAGTCGCGGTCCGCGATGAACATTCAGTACTTC
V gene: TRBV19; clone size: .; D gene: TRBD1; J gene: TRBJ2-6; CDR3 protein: CASTLDREGSGANVLTF; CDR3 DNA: TGTGCCAGTACCCTGGACAGGGAAGGCTCTGGGGCCAACGTCCTGACTTTC
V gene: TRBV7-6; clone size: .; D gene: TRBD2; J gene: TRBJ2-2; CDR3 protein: CASRGKSGGVTGELFF; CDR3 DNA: TGTGCCAGCAGGGGCAAAAGCGGGGGAGTTACCGGGGAGCTGTTTTTT
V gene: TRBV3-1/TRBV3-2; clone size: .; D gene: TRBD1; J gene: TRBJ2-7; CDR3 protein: CASSQGQGSYEQYF; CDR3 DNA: TGTGCCAGCAGCCAAGGACAGGGGTCCTACGAGCAGTACTTC
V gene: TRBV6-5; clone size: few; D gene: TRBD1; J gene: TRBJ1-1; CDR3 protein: CASSPRTGFEAFF; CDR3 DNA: TGTGCCAGCAGCCCCAGGACAGGATTTGAAGCTTTCTTT
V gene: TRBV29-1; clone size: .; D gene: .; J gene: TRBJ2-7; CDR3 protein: CSAGQSYEQYF; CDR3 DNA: TGCAGCGCAGGACAGTCCTACGAGCAGTACTTC
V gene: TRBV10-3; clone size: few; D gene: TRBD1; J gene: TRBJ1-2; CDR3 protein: CAISEPTGDYGYTF; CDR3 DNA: TGTGCCATCAGTGAGCCCACAGGGGACTATGGCTACACCTTC
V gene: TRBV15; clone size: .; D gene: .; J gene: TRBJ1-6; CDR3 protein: CATSTGGPLHF; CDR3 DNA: TGTGCCACCAGCACCGGTGGACCCCTCCACTTT
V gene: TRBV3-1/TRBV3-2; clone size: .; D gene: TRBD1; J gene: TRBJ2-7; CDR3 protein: CASSQRGTVQGDEQYF; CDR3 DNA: TGTGCCAGCAGCCAAAGGGGAACAGTTCAGGGGGACGAGCAGTACTTC
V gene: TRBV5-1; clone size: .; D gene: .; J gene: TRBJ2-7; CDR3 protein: CASSPLRRGEDEQYF; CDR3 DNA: TGCGCCAGCAGCCCTCTCCGGCGGGGTGAGGACGAGCAGTACTTC
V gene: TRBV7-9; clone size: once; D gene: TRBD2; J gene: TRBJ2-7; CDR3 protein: CASTPGLAGGPRSYEQYF; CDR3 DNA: TGTGCCAGCACCCCAGGACTAGCGGGGGGGCCGAGATCCTACGAGCAGTACTTC
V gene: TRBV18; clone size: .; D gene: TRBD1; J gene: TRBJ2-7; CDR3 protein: CASSPGQGKNEQYF; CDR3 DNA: TGTGCCAGCTCACCGGGACAGGGTAAAAACGAGCAGTACTTC
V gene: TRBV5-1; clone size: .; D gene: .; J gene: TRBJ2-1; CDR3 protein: CASSWAGSSYNEQFF; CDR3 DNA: TGCGCCAGCAGCTGGGCGGGGAGCTCCTACAATGAGCAGTTCTTC
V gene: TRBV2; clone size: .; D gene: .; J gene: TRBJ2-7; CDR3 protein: CASSLLGGEQYF; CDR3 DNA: TGTGCCAGCAGTCTACTTGGGGGGGAGCAGTACTTC
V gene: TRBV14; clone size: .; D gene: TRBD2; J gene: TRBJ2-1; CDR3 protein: CASSQAAIAGGTEQFF; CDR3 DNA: TGTGCCAGCAGCCAAGCGGCGATAGCGGGGGGTACTGAGCAGTTCTTC
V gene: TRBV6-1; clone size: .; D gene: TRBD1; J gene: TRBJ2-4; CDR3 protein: CASSDGDRGFQLAKNIQYF; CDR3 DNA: TGTGCCAGCAGTGACGGGGACAGGGGATTTCAGCTAGCCAAAAACATTCAGTACTTC
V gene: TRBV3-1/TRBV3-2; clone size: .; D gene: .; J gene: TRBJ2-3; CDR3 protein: CASSQEGGTTDTQYF; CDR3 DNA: TGTGCCAGCAGCCAAGAAGGAGGGACGACAGATACGCAGTATTTT
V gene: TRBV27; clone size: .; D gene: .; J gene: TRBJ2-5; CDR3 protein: CASSFLKEKETQYF; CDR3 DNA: TGTGCCAGCAGTTTTTTGAAGGAGAAAGAGACCCAGTACTTC
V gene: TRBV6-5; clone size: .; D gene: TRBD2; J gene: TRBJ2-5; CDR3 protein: CASSYGTSGKETQYF; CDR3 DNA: TGTGCCAGCAGTTACGGGACTAGCGGAAAAGAGACCCAGTACTTC
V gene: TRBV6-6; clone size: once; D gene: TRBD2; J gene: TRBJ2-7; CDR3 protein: CATRSGLGSYEQYF; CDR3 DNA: TGTGCCACGCGTTCGGGACTAGGCTCCTACGAGCAGTACTTC
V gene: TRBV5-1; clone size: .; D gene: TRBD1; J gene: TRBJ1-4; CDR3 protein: CASSRGQGNEKLFF; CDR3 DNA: TGCGCCAGCAGCAGGGGACAGGGGAATGAAAAACTGTTTTTT
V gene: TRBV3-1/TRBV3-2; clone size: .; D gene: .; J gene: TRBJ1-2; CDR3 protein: CASSQDRVVYTF; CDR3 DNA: TGTGCCAGCAGCCAAGATCGGGTCGTGTACACCTTC
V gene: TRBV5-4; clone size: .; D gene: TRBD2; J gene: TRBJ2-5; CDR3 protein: CASSSWSGLAGGLQETQYF; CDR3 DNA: TGTGCCAGCAGCTCGTGGTCCGGACTAGCGGGGGGACTACAAGAGACCCAGTACTTC
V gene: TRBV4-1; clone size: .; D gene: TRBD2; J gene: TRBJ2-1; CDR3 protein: CASSRHPGTSGNYNEQFF; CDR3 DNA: TGCGCCAGCAGCCGCCACCCGGGGACTAGCGGGAACTACAATGAGCAGTTCTTC
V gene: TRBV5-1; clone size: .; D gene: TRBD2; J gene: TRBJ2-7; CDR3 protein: CASSIAGGSYEQYF; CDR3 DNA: TGCGCCAGCAGTATCGCGGGGGGGTCCTACGAGCAGTACTTC
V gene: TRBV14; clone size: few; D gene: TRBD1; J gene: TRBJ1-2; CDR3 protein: CASSQGTGVYGYTF; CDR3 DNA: TGTGCCAGCAGCCAAGGGACAGGGGTGTATGGCTACACCTTC
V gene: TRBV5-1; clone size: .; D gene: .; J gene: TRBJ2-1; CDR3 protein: CASSLTTYNEQFF; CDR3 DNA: TGCGCCAGCAGCTTGACTACCTACAATGAGCAGTTCTTC
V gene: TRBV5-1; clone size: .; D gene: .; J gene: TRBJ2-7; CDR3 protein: CASGRSDSYEQYF; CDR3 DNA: TGCGCCAGCGGCCGGAGCGACTCCTACGAGCAGTACTTC
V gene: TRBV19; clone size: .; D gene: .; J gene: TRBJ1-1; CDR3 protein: CASSDNKMNTEAFF; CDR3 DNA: TGTGCCAGTAGTGACAATAAGATGAACACTGAAGCTTTCTTT
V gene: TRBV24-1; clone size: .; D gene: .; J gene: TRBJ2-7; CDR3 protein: CATSDPRQGSEQYF; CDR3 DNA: TGTGCCACCAGTGACCCCCGGCAGGGAAGCGAGCAGTACTTC
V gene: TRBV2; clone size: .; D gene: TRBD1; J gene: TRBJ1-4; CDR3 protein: CASSPGTALFF; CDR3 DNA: TGTGCCAGCAGTCCGGGGACAGCACTGTTTTTT
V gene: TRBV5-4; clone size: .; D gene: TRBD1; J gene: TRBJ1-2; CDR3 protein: CASSTLDRGRGYTF; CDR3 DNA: TGTGCCAGCAGCACACTGGACAGGGGGCGAGGCTACACCTTC